The subject of this entry is one T cell receptor beta chain. What it recognizes is unknown. This sample is part of a study of shared clonotypes between healthy human individuals. Points from the study as a whole: Naive subsets usually exceeded memory subsets in estimated richness. All-four-donor shared clonotypes had higher generation probabilities than non-shared clonotypes did.

Per the germline V gene, CDR1 is KGHSH and CDR2 is LQKENI. V was pared by 0 bases and J by 0 bases, with 8 bases between. The CDR3 runs to 16 residues. Assay execution took place at the deep level. Method: immunoSEQ multiplex PCR; TCRdb's copy keeps in-frame clones and lacks some. The sample records more than 1,200,000 clones, about 98.5% being singletons. The clonotype was recovered from a man in his thirties or forties in good health. The chain joins TRBV18 to TRBJ2-2; tentatively, D is TRBD2 (6 bases). Sequencing was carried out using naive CD4+ T cells sorted from blood. Sample subset: CD45RA+ positively selected. In DNA form, the CDR3 reads TGTGCCAGCTCACCACCTCTAGCGTCGAACACCGGGGAGCTGTTTTTT. Translated: CASSPPLASNTGELFF.